The subject of this entry is one T cell receptor (beta chain). The data were obtained in a study of siplizumab effects on memory and regulatory T cells. Generated by immunoSEQ multiplex PCR, the TCRdb table keeps only in-frame clones and is missing some. The sample lists about 91,000 clones; roughly 93% were seen once. This CDR3 is 12 amino acids long. Germline lookup yields CDR1 MGHRA and CDR2 YSYEKL. The germline V and J ends were trimmed by 1 base and 3 bases, with 3 bases remaining between them. The TCR was taken from a human donor in good health. Specimen: CD8+ T cells sorted from blood. V and J are TRBV4-1 and TRBJ1-2; D ambiguous. The CDR3, as DNA: TGCGCCAGCAGCCAAGGGGACTATGGCTACACCTTC. Its protein product is CASSQGDYGYTF.